This TCR beta chain was sequenced during a study of shared clonotypes between healthy human individuals. Measured with immunoSEQ multiplex PCR; TCRdb has only the in-frame clones, and not every one. The sample consists of 2 million to 2.5 million clones, roughly 95% of them appearing once. CD45RO-negative, CCR7-positively selected cells formed the naive CD8 fraction, excluding terminally differentiated effector memory CD45RA+ cells. The donor cohort consisted entirely of Caucasian adults residing in Nashville, Tennessee. This clone was detected only once. The CDR3 is made up of 14 amino acids. Germline CDR1 is SGHAT and CDR2 is FQNNGV. The V and J ends lost 5 bases and 3 bases respectively, with 14 bases between them.

This rearrangement joins TRBV11-2 to TRBJ2-7; perhaps TRBD2 as D (5 bases). This TCR came from a man between 18 and 35 years old in good health. Sequencing was performed on naive CD8+ T cells sorted from blood. In nucleotides, the CDR3 is TGTGCCAGCAGCCCCCCCGGGATTCGCTACGAGCAGTACTTC. Translation: CASSPPGIRYEQYF.